A selection of T cell receptor beta chains follows, all from one sample in a study of shared clonotypes between healthy human individuals. Sequencing used immunoSEQ multiplex PCR; TCRdb keeps in-frame clones, though not all of them. The sample has about 640,000 clones, around 72% seen once. What was sequenced was memory CD4+ T cells sorted from blood. These receptors came from a woman aged 25 to 45 in good health. Each CDR3 is given with its conserved first and last residue. The D gene is left open where the match is weak. Expanded clones are given a class, and other clones once, few, many or no size at all.

CDR3aa	CDR3nt	v_gene	j_gene	d_gene	abundance
CASSEFFTTQYF	TGTGCCAGCAGTGAATTCTTTACTACGCAGTATTTT	TRBV25-1	TRBJ2-3	NA	NA
CASRLAGTTGELFF	TGCGCCAGCCGACTAGCGGGGACCACCGGGGAGCTGTTTTTT	TRBV5-1	TRBJ2-2	TRBD2	NA
CASNRAVGAWRRTGELFF	TGTGCCAGTAACCGTGCAGTGGGAGCATGGAGACGGACCGGGGAGCTGTTTTTT	TRBV7-7	TRBJ2-2	NA	NA
CASSPELAYNEQFF	TGTGCCAGCAGCCCCGAACTAGCTTACAATGAGCAGTTCTTC	TRBV11-2	TRBJ2-1	NA	NA
CSVADPTSGSTDTQYF	TGCAGCGTTGCCGACCCTACTAGCGGGAGCACAGATACGCAGTATTTT	TRBV29-1	TRBJ2-3	TRBD2	NA
CASSAATSSSYEQYF	TGTGCCAGCAGTGCAGCGACTTCAAGCTCCTACGAGCAGTACTTC	TRBV6-1	TRBJ2-7	NA	NA
CASSARFGRDSTDTQYF	TGTGCCAGCAGCGCCAGGTTCGGCAGGGATAGCACAGATACGCAGTATTTT	TRBV9	TRBJ2-3	NA	many
CATKFSASSYNEQFF	TGTGCCACGAAGTTTTCCGCCTCCTCCTACAATGAGCAGTTCTTC	TRBV28	TRBJ2-1	NA	once
CASSSRQGSGRTGELFF	TGTGCCAGCTCCAGCCGGCAGGGGTCCGGACGGACCGGGGAGCTGTTTTTT	TRBV18	TRBJ2-2	NA	NA
CASSSRLEGSYEQYF	TGTGCCAGCAGCTCCAGACTAGAAGGCTCCTACGAGCAGTACTTC	TRBV4-2	TRBJ2-7	NA	NA
CASSPQDPYEQYF	TGTGCCAGCTCACCACAGGACCCTTACGAGCAGTACTTC	TRBV18	TRBJ2-7	NA	NA
CASSSQGANSPLHF	TGTGCCAGCAGTTCCCAGGGGGCTAATTCACCCCTCCACTTT	TRBV2	TRBJ1-6	TRBD1	NA
CSAEGWIDSYEQFF	TGCAGCGCCGAGGGTTGGATAGACAGCTATGAGCAGTTCTTC	TRBV29-1	TRBJ2-1	NA	NA
CASSEYNGRGAVGELFF	TGTGCCAGCAGTGAATATAACGGTCGGGGGGCGGTCGGGGAGCTGTTTTTT	TRBV25-1	TRBJ2-2	NA	NA
CASSRGTGRTGDSNQPQHF	TGTGCCAGTAGTAGGGGGACAGGGAGGACAGGTGATAGCAATCAGCCCCAGCATTTT	TRBV19	TRBJ1-5	TRBD1	NA
CASSKAPRQLYGYTF	TGTGCCAGCAGCAAAGCGCCGCGGCAGCTTTATGGCTACACCTTC	TRBV21-1	TRBJ1-2	NA	many
CASSQDAATPPGNTIYF	TGCGCCAGCAGCCAAGACGCGGCTACACCGCCTGGAAACACCATATATTTT	TRBV4-1	TRBJ1-3	NA	NA
CASSYPGPGLNTEAFF	TGTGCCAGCAGTTACCCGGGACCAGGTTTGAACACTGAAGCTTTCTTT	TRBV6-6	TRBJ1-1	NA	NA
CASRTLAGGETQYF	TGTGCCAGCAGGACGCTAGCGGGAGGGGAGACCCAGTACTTC	TRBV28	TRBJ2-5	TRBD2	NA
CASSSLSLSPNTEAFF	TGTGCCAGCAGTTCCCTTTCCTTGAGTCCGAACACTGAAGCTTTCTTT	TRBV6-5	TRBJ1-1	NA	many
CASRRGGNTGELFF	TGTGCCAGTCGAAGGGGGGGCAACACCGGGGAGCTGTTTTTT	TRBV2	TRBJ2-2	NA	once
CASSKGLANEQFF	TGTGCCAGCAGCAAAGGGCTAGCGAATGAGCAGTTCTTC	TRBV14	TRBJ2-1	NA	NA
CASSSLQGANYGYTF	TGTGCCAGCAGCTCCCTTCAGGGGGCTAACTATGGCTACACCTTC	TRBV5-4	TRBJ1-2	TRBD1	NA
CASSGSNTGELFF	TGTGCCAGCTCCGGCTCGAACACCGGGGAGCTGTTTTTT	TRBV18	TRBJ2-2	NA	NA
CAISDLSNSGRRGGEQFF	TGTGCCATCAGTGACCTCTCTAATAGCGGGAGGCGCGGGGGTGAGCAGTTCTTC	TRBV10-3	TRBJ2-1	TRBD2	few
CASSPRNNRALGANVLTF	TGTGCCAGCTCACCACGGAATAACAGGGCTCTGGGGGCCAACGTCCTGACTTTC	TRBV18	TRBJ2-6	NA	NA
CASTAGMNTEAFF	TGTGCCAGCACCGCGGGGATGAACACTGAAGCTTTCTTT	TRBV7-9	TRBJ1-1	NA	NA
CASSYPGYVNQPQHF	TGTGCCAGCAGTTACCCAGGGTATGTCAATCAGCCCCAGCATTTT	TRBV6-7	TRBJ1-5	NA	few
CASSTDSFNYGYTF	TGTGCCAGCAGCACGGACAGTTTTAACTATGGCTACACCTTC	TRBV7-9	TRBJ1-2	NA	many
CASSLGGLAGVLDYEQYF	TGCGCCAGCAGCTTGGGTGGACTAGCGGGAGTGCTCGACTACGAGCAGTACTTC	TRBV5-1	TRBJ2-7	TRBD2	once
CAWTQLTDTQYF	TGTGCCTGGACTCAGCTCACAGATACGCAGTATTTT	TRBV30	TRBJ2-3	NA	few
CASSSQGLGNQPQHF	TGTGCCAGCAGTAGCCAGGGTCTGGGCAATCAGCCCCAGCATTTT	TRBV6-5	TRBJ1-5	NA	NA
CASGRSPQRSTDTQYF	TGTGCCAGCGGGAGATCCCCGCAGCGCAGCACAGATACGCAGTATTTT	TRBV28	TRBJ2-3	NA	NA
CASSKSFGDEQYF	TGTGCCAGCAGCAAGTCGTTCGGCGACGAGCAGTACTTC	TRBV6-4	TRBJ2-7	NA	once
CASSPQTGHGYNEQFF	TGTGCCAGCAGTCCACAAACTGGACACGGGTACAATGAGCAGTTCTTC	TRBV27	TRBJ2-1	NA	NA
CASRDHPYEQYF	TGCGCCAGCCGGGATCACCCCTACGAGCAGTACTTC	TRBV5-1	TRBJ2-7	NA	NA
CASSFLLAGGHTGELFF	TGTGCCAGCAGCTTCTTACTAGCGGGAGGGCACACCGGGGAGCTGTTTTTT	TRBV7-6	TRBJ2-2	TRBD2	NA
CASRIAGRGADTQYF	TGTGCCAGCAGAATAGCGGGGCGGGGCGCAGATACGCAGTATTTT	TRBV6-5	TRBJ2-3	TRBD2	NA
CASSLAWGYEQYF	TGTGCCAGCAGCTTAGCCTGGGGTTACGAGCAGTACTTC	TRBV7-9	TRBJ2-7	NA	NA
CASRNSGVTGELFF	TGCGCCAGCAGGAACAGTGGGGTGACCGGGGAGCTGTTTTTT	TRBV10-2	TRBJ2-2	NA	NA
CASSVTSDTEAFF	TGTGCCAGCAGCGTGACCTCGGACACTGAAGCTTTCTTT	TRBV5-6	TRBJ1-1	NA	NA
CASSRSLRVNEQFF	TGTGCCAGCAGTCGTTCTTTGCGGGTGAATGAGCAGTTCTTC	TRBV27	TRBJ2-1	NA	NA
CASRMGGTSDRTDTQYF	TGTGCCAGCAGGATGGGGGGGACTAGCGATCGTACAGATACGCAGTATTTT	TRBV7-9	TRBJ2-3	TRBD2	once
CASSPRVAGGQETQYF	TGTGCCAGTAGTCCCCGGGTAGCGGGAGGGCAAGAGACCCAGTACTTC	TRBV19	TRBJ2-5	TRBD2	NA
CASSLGDRDSEKLFF	TGCGCCAGCAGCTTGGGGGACCGGGACAGTGAAAAACTGTTTTTT	TRBV5-1	TRBJ1-4	TRBD1	few
CATSRELPGLAGAIQYF	TGTGCCACCAGCAGAGAATTGCCGGGACTAGCGGGAGCCATTCAGTACTTC	TRBV15	TRBJ2-4	TRBD2	few
CASSLNLLSSYEQYF	TGTGCCAGCAGCTTAAATCTGCTGAGCTCCTACGAGCAGTACTTC	TRBV7-9	TRBJ2-7	NA	once
CASSAGTGGQPQHF	TGCGCCAGCAGCGCCGGGACAGGGGGTCAGCCCCAGCATTTT	TRBV5-1	TRBJ1-5	TRBD1	NA
CSVEGPVGGGMAQYF	TGCAGCGTTGAAGGTCCAGTGGGTGGGGGTATGGCCCAGTACTTC	TRBV29-1	TRBJ2-5	NA	NA
CASSQVDRGEQFF	TGTGCCAGCAGCCAAGTGGACAGGGGCGAGCAGTTCTTC	TRBV14	TRBJ2-1	TRBD1	NA